Presented here are 26 T cell receptor beta chains from one specimen sequenced in a study of T cell responses to AZD1222 COVID-19 vaccine. Method: immunoSEQ multiplex PCR; TCRdb's copy keeps in-frame clones and lacks some. This table has 150,000 to 200,000 clones, approximately 91% appearing once. The sequenced sample was peripheral blood, obtained on day 0 of AZD1222 vaccination. These receptors all stem from an adult in good health.

This clone was counted at least ten times. Relative to the germline gene, one junction end is altered; a read error may explain this. The V gene is TRBV4-1, the J gene TRBJ1-6; D gene uncertain. Germline loops: CDR1 MGHRA, CDR2 YSYEKL. CDR3 size: 17 residues. DNA of the CDR3: TGCGCCAGCAGGCAAGTCGACATGGTCGCCTATAATTCACCCCTCCACTTT. Amino acid sequence: CASRQVDMVAYNSPLHF.

Only a few counts were recorded for this clone. The gene calls are TRBV4-1 and TRBJ2-7; a possible D gene is TRBD1 (7 bases). Trimming removed 2 bases at V and 1 base at J, with 12 bases between. The CDR3 length is 15 residues. Per germline, CDR1 MGHRA and CDR2 YSYEKL. The CDR3: CASSQTEGQSYEQYF. As DNA, the CDR3 is TGCGCCAGCAGCCAAACGGAGGGACAGTCCTACGAGCAGTACTTC.

This rearrangement joins TRBV29-1 to TRBJ2-3; 8 nucleotides line up with TRBD2. The V gene's germline CDR1 is SQVTM and CDR2 ANQGSEA. The CDR3 length is 12 residues. V trimming: 8 bases; J trimming: 5 bases; junction bases outside the gene matches: 6. CDR3 coding DNA: TGCAGCATAAGCGGGAGTGTAGATACGCAGTATTTT. This sequence encodes CSISGSVDTQYF.

V gene TRBV28 combines with J gene TRBJ2-5; possibly TRBD1 for D (5 bases). The CDR3 totals 16 residues. The germline V and J ends were trimmed by 6 bases and 1 base, with 18 bases remaining between them. Germline assignment: CDR1 MDHEN and CDR2 SYDVKM. The CDR3 DNA reads as TGTGCCAGCAGCCCCTGGGGTTCGACAGCCCAAGAGACCCAGTACTTC. Protein sequence: CASSPWGSTAQETQYF.

This sequence joins TRBV7-2 and TRBJ2-3; 9 bases are shared with TRBD1. CDR1 is SGHTA and CDR2 is FQGNSA in the germline V gene. The CDR3 sequence is 16 residues long. V dropped 5 bases and J dropped 2; count of bases not matched to a gene: 8. Written as DNA, the CDR3 is TGTGCCAGCAGCCCCTCGGGACAGGGCCTCACAGATACGCAGTATTTT. Its translation is CASSPSGQGLTDTQYF.

This chain uses TRBV27 with TRBJ2-7; D call uncertain. The V gene's germline CDR1 is MNHEY and CDR2 SMNVEV (reference sequence). V lost 6 bases and J lost 1, with 13 bases in between. CDR3 length: 14 residues. The CDR3 reads CASRGPDGSYEQYF. The DNA of the CDR3 is TGTGCCAGCAGGGGTCCCGATGGTTCCTACGAGCAGTACTTC.

The chain combines TRBV7-9 with TRBJ2-1; 9 bases are a match to TRBD1. The CDR3 loop spans 15 amino acids. V lost 1 base, J lost 8 bases, and 6 bases stayed unmatched. The germline V gene has CDR1 SEHNR and CDR2 FQNEAQ (reference sequence). CDR3 nucleotides: TGTGCCAGCAGCTTAGGGACAGGGGTTTTCGATGAGCAGTTCTTC. Protein product: CASSLGTGVFDEQFF.

Concerning this clone: The same CDR3 also results from other DNA sequences found in this sample. J is TRBJ1-1 and V is TRBV28; D gene uncertain. The ends were cut back, 1 base at V and 8 bases at J, with 5 bases in the middle. This CDR3 contains 11 residues. Germline V CDR1 and CDR2: MDHEN, SYDVKM. The CDR3 region is CASSLSREAFF. CDR3 DNA: TGTGCCAGCAGTTTATCGAGAGAAGCTTTCTTT.

The chain couples TRBV11-3 to TRBJ2-4, with D possibly matching TRBD1 (7 bases). The germline CDR1 and CDR2 sequences are SGHNT and YENEEA. V was shortened by 3 bases and J by 6 bases, with 9 bases between the two germline ends. The CDR3 has 13 amino acids. CDR3 in DNA: TGTGCCAGCAGCTTCCAGGGGGGAAACATTCAGTACTTC. Its translation: CASSFQGGNIQYF.

This chain uses TRBV5-5 with TRBJ1-3; D ambiguous. Germline assignment: CDR1 SGHKS and CDR2 YYEKEE (reference sequence). The CDR3 length is 16 residues. V dropped 0 bases and J dropped 0 bases, with 10 bases sitting between them. The CDR3 protein is CASSLARRLSGNTIYF. In DNA form, the CDR3 reads TGTGCCAGCAGCTTGGCCAGGCGTCTCTCTGGAAACACCATATATTTT.

This chain's CDR3 is CSVGRPQETQYF. Here the CDR3 DNA reads TGCAGCGTTGGAAGACCACAAGAGACCCAGTACTTC. The J gene is TRBJ2-5, the V gene TRBV29-1; D gene uncertain. The CDR3 has 12 amino acids. Germline lookup yields CDR1 SQVTM and CDR2 ANQGSEA. Trimming removed 4 bases at V and 2 bases at J, with 8 bases between. The full variable domain, with the rest looked up from reference TRBV29-1 and TRBJ2-5, is SAVISQKPSRDICQRGTSLTIQCQVDSQVTMMFWYRQQPGQSLTLIATANQGSEATYESGFVIDKFPISRPNLTFSTLTVSNMSPEDSSIYLCSVGRPQETQYFGPGTRLLVL.

The genes are TRBV7-9 and TRBJ1-1; D gene uncertain. The CDR3 extends over 12 amino acids. In germline, CDR1 is SEHNR, CDR2 FQNEAQ (reference sequence). The V end was cut by 1 base, the J end by 11 bases, with 11 bases between. Written as DNA, the CDR3 is TGTGCCAGCAGCTTAGAGGTCGGAGTGGCTTTCTTT. As protein: CASSLEVGVAFF.

This clone has just one count. The genes are TRBV6-2 or TRBV6-3 and TRBJ2-3, with 10 bases identical to TRBD2. J lost 0 bases, V lost 5 bases, and 5 bases had no gene match. Germline loops: CDR1 MNHEY, CDR2 SVGEGT. The CDR3 runs to 16 residues. This chain's CDR3 is CASSGPSGSSTDTQYF. Written as DNA, the CDR3 is TGTGCCAGCAGTGGGCCTAGCGGGAGTAGCACAGATACGCAGTATTTT.

This sequence joins TRBV27 and TRBJ2-7; D possibly uses TRBD1 or TRBD2 (5 bases each). The germline V gene has CDR1 MNHEY and CDR2 SMNVEV (reference sequence). The ends were cut back, 5 bases at V and 4 bases at J, with 15 bases in the middle. The CDR3 extends over 14 amino acids. The CDR3 DNA sequence: TGTGCCAGCAGTCCCGCCGGGGCCCAATACGAGCAGTACTTC. This sequence encodes CASSPAGAQYEQYF.

V and J are TRBV18 and TRBJ2-5, with 7 positions matching TRBD1. The CDR3 has 15 amino acids. V lost 6 bases and J lost 2; bases outside the gene matches: 9. In germline, CDR1 is KGHSH, CDR2 LQKENI. The chain's CDR3 is CASSFNRGDQETQYF. The DNA of the CDR3 is TGTGCCAGCTCCTTCAACAGGGGCGATCAAGAGACCCAGTACTTC.

V and J are TRBV4-1 and TRBJ1-2; tentatively, D is TRBD1 (5 bases). Between the trimmed V and J ends, which lost 0 bases and 5 bases, there was a span of 19 bases. Germline CDR1 is MGHRA and CDR2 is YSYEKL. This CDR3 is 17 amino acids long. The CDR3 nucleotides read TGCGCCAGCAGCCAAGACGAACTGGTTACAAAGGGGTATGGCTACACCTTC. Its protein product is CASSQDELVTKGYGYTF.

The V call is TRBV9, the J call TRBJ1-2, with 7 bases that match TRBD1. This CDR3 region has 15 residues. Germline CDR1 reads SGDLS; CDR2 reads YYNGEE. V lost 4 bases to trimming and J lost 2 bases; unmatched junction nucleotides: 8. Here the CDR3 reads CASSPRDSMNYGYTF. The CDR3 nucleotides read TGTGCCAGCAGCCCCCGGGACAGTATGAACTATGGCTACACCTTC.

V usage is TRBV2 and J usage is TRBJ1-6; D gene ambiguous. Germline values: CDR1 SNHLY, CDR2 FYNNEI. The CDR3 totals 15 residues. The V end was cut by 1 base, the J end by 10 bases, with 14 bases between. The CDR3 here is CASSEEGSPASPLHF. For the CDR3, the DNA is TGTGCCAGCAGTGAAGAAGGATCCCCAGCCTCACCCCTCCACTTT.

This sequence joins TRBV24-1 and TRBJ2-3, with 10 bases identical to TRBD1. CDR1 is KGHDR, CDR2 SFDVKD, per germline. This CDR3 comprises 19 residues. The trim removed 4 bases at V and 1 base at J, leaving 13 bases unmatched. The CDR3, as DNA: TGTGCCACCAGTGAATCTTTTCGACAGGGGGCGCCGGGCACAGATACGCAGTATTTT. Translating it yields CATSESFRQGAPGTDTQYF.

V gene TRBV2 combines with J gene TRBJ2-7; the match to TRBD1 covers 7 bases. The CDR3 sequence is 12 residues long. J gave up 4 bases and V 7 bases, and 4 bases lay outside the gene matches. Germline lookup yields CDR1 SNHLY and CDR2 FYNNEI. CDR3 coding DNA: TGTGCCAGCAAATGGGACAGTTACGAGCAGTACTTC. This encodes CASKWDSYEQYF.

This clone appeared a single time. The DNA for the CDR3 is TGTGCCATCATGGGGGTCTCCGGCGGGGGCTACACCTTC. It yields the protein CAIMGVSGGGYTF. The chain combines TRBV10-3 with TRBJ1-2; TRBD1 might be the D (5 bases). The CDR3 covers 13 residues. V was cut by 7 bases and J by 8 bases, with 17 bases left in between. Looked up from germline, CDR1 is ENHRY and CDR2 is SYGVKD.

The chain carries TRBV15 and TRBJ2-3; tentatively, D is TRBD1 or TRBD2 (5 bases each). The CDR3 runs 15 residues. Trimming cost V 2 bases and J 5 bases, with 14 bases left between them. The germline CDR1 and CDR2 sequences are LNHNV and YYDKDF (reference sequence). CDR3 in amino acids: CATSRWRQGEDTQYF. CDR3 in DNA: TGTGCCACCAGCAGATGGAGGCAGGGAGAAGATACGCAGTATTTT.

The rearrangement links TRBV28 to TRBJ1-1; D is unresolved. CDR1 and CDR2 (germline): MDHEN, SYDVKM. Trimming stripped 6 bases from V and 0 bases from J, with 14 bases between. This CDR3 is 15 amino acids long. The CDR3 DNA is TGTGCCAGCAGCCTCACCGGGGTGTTGAACACTGAAGCTTTCTTT. Residues: CASSLTGVLNTEAFF.

The chain has TRBV6-5 and TRBJ2-1; D unclear. From germline, CDR1 is MNHEY and CDR2 SVGAGI. V was shortened by 2 bases and J by 5 bases, with 10 bases between the two germline ends. This CDR3 has 14 residues. This CDR3 reads CASSYVPENNEQFF. The DNA of the CDR3 is TGTGCCAGCAGTTACGTTCCAGAAAACAATGAGCAGTTCTTC.

The chain employs TRBV19 and TRBJ2-5, with a tentative D call TRBD1 (6 bases). The length of the CDR3 is 12 residues. V lost 8 bases to trimming and J lost 5 bases, with 12 bases between them. The germline V gene has CDR1 LNHDA and CDR2 SQIVND (reference sequence). CDR3 region: CASRQVGETQYF. The CDR3 coding sequence is TGTGCCAGTCGACAGGTTGGGGAGACCCAGTACTTC.

This clone was seen a few times. V usage is TRBV24-1 and J usage is TRBJ1-4; unclear D gene. CDR3 length: 16 amino acids. With 6 bases removed from V and 0 bases from J, the gap between germline ends came to 13 bases. Germline assignment: CDR1 KGHDR and CDR2 SFDVKD. The CDR3 is CATSSSAFATNEKLFF. Written as DNA, the CDR3 is TGTGCCACCAGTTCGTCCGCCTTCGCAACTAATGAAAAACTGTTTTTT.